A selection of T cell receptor beta chains follows, all from one sample in a study of T cell responses to AZD1222 COVID-19 vaccine. Only in-frame clones appear in the TCRdb table, and some are missing; sequencing was by immunoSEQ multiplex PCR. The top ten hold approximately 1.9% of the sample, which has 150,000 to 200,000 clones, 80% to 95% seen once. The sequencing used peripheral blood, collected 28 days after the second AZD1222 dose. The receptors derive from an adult who received the AZD1222 COVID-19 vaccine. CDR3s leave out the opening cysteine and the closing phenylalanine or tryptophan.

CDR3	V	J
ASNLAGGNEQF	TRBV27	TRBJ2-1
ASRDQSGEQF	TRBV28	TRBJ2-1
ASSTPGYEQY	TRBV5-4	TRBJ2-7
ASSGMRSPLH	TRBV11-1	TRBJ1-6
ASSRGQGTEKLF	TRBV5-6	TRBJ1-4
ASSLEVSASQLYGYT	TRBV7-2	TRBJ1-2
AIKRGAGQGKTEAF	TRBV10-3	TRBJ1-1
ASGGQVNEKLF	TRBV12-3/TRBV12-4	TRBJ1-4
ATSDLPRQGNTGELF	TRBV24-1	TRBJ2-2
ASSKDSSQH	TRBV6-5	TRBJ1-5
ASSLPSGAAYEQY	TRBV28	TRBJ2-7
ASRPRDRDNSPLH	TRBV7-9	TRBJ1-6
ASSAGTAREQF	TRBV18	TRBJ2-1
ASSEDRQNQPQH	TRBV10-1	TRBJ1-5
SARGGYEQY	TRBV20-1	TRBJ2-7
ASSQVSRNQPQH	TRBV4-2	TRBJ1-5
ASSPAGSNNEQF	TRBV5-6	TRBJ2-1
ASSYGPATNEKLF	TRBV5-1	TRBJ1-4
ASSSGTSGGHEQY	TRBV13	TRBJ2-7
SVAGKQGFAF	TRBV29-1	TRBJ1-1
ASSFTGTTEAF	TRBV7-8	TRBJ1-1
ASSLVGSGGAVAKNIQY	TRBV7-2	TRBJ2-4
ASSLALSTSGNTIY	TRBV5-6	TRBJ1-3
SVSFSGRGEQF	TRBV29-1	TRBJ2-1
ASKDSTGGGEKLF	TRBV2	TRBJ1-4
ASSISGHSSQPQH	TRBV11-1	TRBJ1-5
ASSYPLLYGYT	TRBV6-2/TRBV6-3	TRBJ1-2
ASKVDLGNTEAF	TRBV28	TRBJ1-1
ASSSGRTGEKLF	TRBV28	TRBJ1-4
ASSGQGTSGNTIY	TRBV6-6	TRBJ1-3
ASSQIAGQETQY	TRBV4-3	TRBJ2-5
ASSLGRARNEQY	TRBV28	TRBJ2-7
ASSGTGFGNYGYT	TRBV2	TRBJ1-2
ASSLALAETQY	TRBV7-3	TRBJ2-5
ASRTGTGSYEQY	TRBV19	TRBJ2-7
ASSQGTSGRGSNEQF	TRBV4-2	TRBJ2-1
ASSQEVGGGRTYTYEQY	TRBV3-1/TRBV3-2	TRBJ2-7
ASSQDWARVGRNEQY	TRBV4-3	TRBJ2-7